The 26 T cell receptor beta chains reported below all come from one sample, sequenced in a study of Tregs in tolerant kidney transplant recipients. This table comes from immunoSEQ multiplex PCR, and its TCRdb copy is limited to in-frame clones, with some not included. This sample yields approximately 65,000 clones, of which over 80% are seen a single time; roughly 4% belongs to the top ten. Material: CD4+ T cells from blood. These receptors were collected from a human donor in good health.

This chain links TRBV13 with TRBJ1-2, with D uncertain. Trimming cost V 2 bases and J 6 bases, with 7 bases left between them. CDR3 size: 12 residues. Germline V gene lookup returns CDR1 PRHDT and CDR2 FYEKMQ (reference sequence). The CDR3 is CASSLNEDGYTF. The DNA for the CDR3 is TGTGCCAGCAGCTTAAACGAAGATGGCTACACCTTC.

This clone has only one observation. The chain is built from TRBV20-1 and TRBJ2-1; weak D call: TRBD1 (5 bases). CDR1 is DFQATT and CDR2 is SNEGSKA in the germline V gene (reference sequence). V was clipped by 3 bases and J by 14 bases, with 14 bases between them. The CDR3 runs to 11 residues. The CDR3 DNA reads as TGCAGTGCTAGGATAGGGGTTTCCAAGTTCTTC. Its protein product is CSARIGVSKFF.

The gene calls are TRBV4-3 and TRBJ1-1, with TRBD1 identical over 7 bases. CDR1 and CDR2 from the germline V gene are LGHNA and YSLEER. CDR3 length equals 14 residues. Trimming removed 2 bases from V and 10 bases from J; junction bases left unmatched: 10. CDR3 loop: CASSQSGTGVGAFF. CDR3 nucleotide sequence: TGCGCCAGCAGCCAATCCGGCACAGGGGTTGGAGCTTTCTTT.

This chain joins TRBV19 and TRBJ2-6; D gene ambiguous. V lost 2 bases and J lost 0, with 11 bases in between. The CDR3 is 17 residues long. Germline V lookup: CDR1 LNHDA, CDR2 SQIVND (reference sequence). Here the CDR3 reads CASSIPTPSSGANVLTF. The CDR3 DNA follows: TGTGCCAGTAGTATACCGACACCTAGCTCTGGGGCCAACGTCCTGACTTTC. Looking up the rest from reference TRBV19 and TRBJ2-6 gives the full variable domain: DGGITQSPKYLFRKEGQNVTLSCEQNLNHDAMYWYRQDPGQGLRLIYYSQIVNDFQKGDIAEGYSVSREKKESFPLTVTSAQKNPTAFYLCASSIPTPSSGANVLTFGAGSRLTVL.

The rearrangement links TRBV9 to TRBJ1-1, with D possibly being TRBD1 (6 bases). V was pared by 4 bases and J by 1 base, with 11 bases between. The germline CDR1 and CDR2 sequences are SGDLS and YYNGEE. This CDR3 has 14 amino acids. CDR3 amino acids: CASSPGGANTEAFF. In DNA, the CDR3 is TGTGCCAGCAGCCCCGGGGGGGCGAACACTGAAGCTTTCTTT.

The CDR3 sequence is CATSRDRQETQYF. DNA for the CDR3: TGTGCCACCAGCAGAGACAGACAAGAGACCCAGTACTTC. The chain couples TRBV15 to TRBJ2-5; unclear D gene. Germline CDR1 is LNHNV and CDR2 is YYDKDF (reference sequence). The CDR3 sequence is 13 residues long. V gave up 0 bases and J gave up 2 bases, with 4 bases separating them.

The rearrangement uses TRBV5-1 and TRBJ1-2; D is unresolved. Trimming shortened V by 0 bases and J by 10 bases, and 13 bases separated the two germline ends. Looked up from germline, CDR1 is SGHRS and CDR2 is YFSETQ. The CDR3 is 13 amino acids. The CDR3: CASSLGAALDYTF. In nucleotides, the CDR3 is TGCGCCAGCAGCTTGGGGGCGGCCCTTGACTACACCTTC.

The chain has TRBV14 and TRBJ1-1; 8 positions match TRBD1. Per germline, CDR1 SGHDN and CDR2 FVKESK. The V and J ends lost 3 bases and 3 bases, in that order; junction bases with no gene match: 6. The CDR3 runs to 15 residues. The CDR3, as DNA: TGTGCCAGCAGCCAGGTGGGACAGGAGTACACTGAAGCTTTCTTT. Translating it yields CASSQVGQEYTEAFF.

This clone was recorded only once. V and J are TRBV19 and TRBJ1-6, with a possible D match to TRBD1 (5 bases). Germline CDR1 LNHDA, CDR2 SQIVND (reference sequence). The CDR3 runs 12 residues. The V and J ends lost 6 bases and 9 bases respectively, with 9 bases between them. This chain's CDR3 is CASSAGFSPLHF. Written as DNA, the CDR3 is TGTGCCAGTAGCGCAGGGTTTTCACCCCTCCACTTT. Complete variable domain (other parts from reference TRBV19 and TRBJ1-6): DGGITQSPKYLFRKEGQNVTLSCEQNLNHDAMYWYRQDPGQGLRLIYYSQIVNDFQKGDIAEGYSVSREKKESFPLTVTSAQKNPTAFYLCASSAGFSPLHFGNGTRLTVT.

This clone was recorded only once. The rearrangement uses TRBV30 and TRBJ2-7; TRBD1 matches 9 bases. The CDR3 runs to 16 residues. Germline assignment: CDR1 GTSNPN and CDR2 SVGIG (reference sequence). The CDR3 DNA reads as TGTGCTTGGGAACCCGGGGACAGGGACCTGAGATACGAGCAGTACTTC. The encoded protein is CAWEPGDRDLRYEQYF. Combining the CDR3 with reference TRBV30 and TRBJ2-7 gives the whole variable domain SQTIHQWPATLVQPVGSPLSLECTVEGTSNPNLYWYRQAAGRGLQLLFYSVGIGQISSEVPQNLSASRPQDRQFILSSKKLLLSDSGFYLCAWEPGDRDLRYEQYFGPGTRLTVT.

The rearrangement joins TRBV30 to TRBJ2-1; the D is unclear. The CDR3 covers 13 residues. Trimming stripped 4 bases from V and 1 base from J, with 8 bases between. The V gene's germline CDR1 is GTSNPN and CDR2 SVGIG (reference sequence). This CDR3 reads CAWKISSYNEQFF. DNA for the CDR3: TGTGCCTGGAAAATATCGTCCTACAATGAGCAGTTCTTC.

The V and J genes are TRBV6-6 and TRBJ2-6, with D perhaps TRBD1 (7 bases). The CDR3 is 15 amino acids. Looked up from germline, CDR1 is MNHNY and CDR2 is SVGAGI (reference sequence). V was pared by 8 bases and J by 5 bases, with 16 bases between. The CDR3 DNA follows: TGTGCCAGCTCTCCAGGGGGACTTAGGGCCAACGTCCTGACTTTC. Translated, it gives CASSPGGLRANVLTF.

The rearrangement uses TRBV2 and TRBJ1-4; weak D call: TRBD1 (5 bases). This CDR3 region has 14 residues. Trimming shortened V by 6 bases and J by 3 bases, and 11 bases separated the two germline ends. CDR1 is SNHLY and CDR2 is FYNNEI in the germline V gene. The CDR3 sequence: CASRGVVPNEKLFF. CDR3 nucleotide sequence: TGTGCCAGCAGGGGGGTCGTACCTAATGAAAAACTGTTTTTT.

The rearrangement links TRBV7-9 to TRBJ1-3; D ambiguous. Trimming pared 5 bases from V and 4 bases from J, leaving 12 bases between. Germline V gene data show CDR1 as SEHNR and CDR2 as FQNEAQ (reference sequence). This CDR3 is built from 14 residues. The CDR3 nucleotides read TGTGCCAGCAGCCGACGGACGGGCGGAAACACCATATATTTT. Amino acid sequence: CASSRRTGGNTIYF.

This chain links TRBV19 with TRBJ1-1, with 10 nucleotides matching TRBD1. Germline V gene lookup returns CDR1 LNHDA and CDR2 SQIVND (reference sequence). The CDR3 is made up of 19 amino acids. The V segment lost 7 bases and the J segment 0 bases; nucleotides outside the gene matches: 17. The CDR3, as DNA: TGTGCCAGTACCACCAGACCGGGACAGGGGCCGGTTATGAACACTGAAGCTTTCTTT. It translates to CASTTRPGQGPVMNTEAFF.

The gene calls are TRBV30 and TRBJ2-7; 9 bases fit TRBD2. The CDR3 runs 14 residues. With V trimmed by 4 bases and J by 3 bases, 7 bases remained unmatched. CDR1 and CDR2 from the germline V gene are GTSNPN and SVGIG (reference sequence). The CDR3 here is CAWNNLAGRYEQYF. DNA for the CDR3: TGTGCCTGGAATAACCTAGCGGGACGCTACGAGCAGTACTTC.

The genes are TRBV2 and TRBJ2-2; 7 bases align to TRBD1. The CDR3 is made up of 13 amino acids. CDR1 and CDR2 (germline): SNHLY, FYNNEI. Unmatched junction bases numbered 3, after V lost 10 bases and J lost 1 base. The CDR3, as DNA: TGTGCCACTCGGACAGGGAACACCGGGGAGCTGTTTTTT. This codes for CATRTGNTGELFF. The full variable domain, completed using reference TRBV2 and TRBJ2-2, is EPEVTQTPSHQVTQMGQEVILRCVPISNHLYFYWYRQILGQKVEFLVSFYNNEISEKSEIFDDQFSVERPDGSNFTLKIRSTKLEDSAMYFCATRTGNTGELFFGEGSRLTVL.

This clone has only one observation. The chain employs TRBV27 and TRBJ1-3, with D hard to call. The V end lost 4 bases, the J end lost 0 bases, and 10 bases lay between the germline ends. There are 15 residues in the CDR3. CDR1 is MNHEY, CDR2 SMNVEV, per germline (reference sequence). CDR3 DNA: TGTGCCAGCAGTTATACCGCGAACTCTGGAAACACCATATATTTT. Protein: CASSYTANSGNTIYF.

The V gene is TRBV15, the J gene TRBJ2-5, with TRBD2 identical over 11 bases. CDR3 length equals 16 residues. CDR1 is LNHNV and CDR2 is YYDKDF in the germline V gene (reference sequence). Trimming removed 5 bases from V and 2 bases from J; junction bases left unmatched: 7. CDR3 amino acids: CATSAQGLAGQETQYF. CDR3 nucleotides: TGTGCCACCAGCGCTCAAGGACTAGCGGGTCAAGAGACCCAGTACTTC.

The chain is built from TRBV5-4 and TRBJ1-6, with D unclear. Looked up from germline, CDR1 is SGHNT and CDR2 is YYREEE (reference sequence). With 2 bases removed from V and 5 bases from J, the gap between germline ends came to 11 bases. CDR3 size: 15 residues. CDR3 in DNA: TGTGCCAGCAGCTTCGGAACAGAGAATAATTCACCCCTCCACTTT. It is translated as CASSFGTENNSPLHF.

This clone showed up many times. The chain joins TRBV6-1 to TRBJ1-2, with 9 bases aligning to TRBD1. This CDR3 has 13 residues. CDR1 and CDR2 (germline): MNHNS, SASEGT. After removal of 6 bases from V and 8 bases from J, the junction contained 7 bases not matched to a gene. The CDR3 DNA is TGTGCCAGCAGCGTAGGACAGGGGACGGGCTACACCTTC. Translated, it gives CASSVGQGTGYTF.

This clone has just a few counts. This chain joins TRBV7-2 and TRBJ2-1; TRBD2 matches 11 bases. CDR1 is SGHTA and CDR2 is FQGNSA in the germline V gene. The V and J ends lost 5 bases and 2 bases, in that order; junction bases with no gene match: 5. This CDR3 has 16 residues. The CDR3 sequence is CASSLLGLAAYNEQFF. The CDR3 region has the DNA TGTGCCAGCAGCCTCCTGGGACTAGCGGCCTACAATGAGCAGTTCTTC.

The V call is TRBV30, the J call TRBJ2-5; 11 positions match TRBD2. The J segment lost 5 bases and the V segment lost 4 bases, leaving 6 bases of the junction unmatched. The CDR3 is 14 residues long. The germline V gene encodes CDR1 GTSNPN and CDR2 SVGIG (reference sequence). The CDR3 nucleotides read TGTGCCTGGAATAGCGGGGGGGCCCGGGAGACCCAGTACTTC. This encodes CAWNSGGARETQYF.

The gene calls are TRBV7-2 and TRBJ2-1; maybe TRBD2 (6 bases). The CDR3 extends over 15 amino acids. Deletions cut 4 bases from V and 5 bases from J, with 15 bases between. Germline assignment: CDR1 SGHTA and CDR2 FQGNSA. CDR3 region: CASSYYGTGHNEQFF. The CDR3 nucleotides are TGTGCCAGCAGCTATTACGGGACTGGGCACAATGAGCAGTTCTTC.

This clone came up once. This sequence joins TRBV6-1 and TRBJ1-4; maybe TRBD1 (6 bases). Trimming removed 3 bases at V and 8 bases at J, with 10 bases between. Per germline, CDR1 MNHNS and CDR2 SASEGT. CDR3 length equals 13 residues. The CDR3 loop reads CASSEGGGEKLFF. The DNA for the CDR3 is TGTGCCAGCAGTGAGGGGGGGGGCGAAAAACTGTTTTTT.

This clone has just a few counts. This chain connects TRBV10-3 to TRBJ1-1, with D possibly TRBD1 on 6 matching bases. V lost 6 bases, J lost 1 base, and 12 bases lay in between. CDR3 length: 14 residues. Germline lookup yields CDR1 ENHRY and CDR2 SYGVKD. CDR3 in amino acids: CAIRARTENTEAFF. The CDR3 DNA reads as TGTGCCATCAGGGCCCGGACAGAGAACACTGAAGCTTTCTTT.